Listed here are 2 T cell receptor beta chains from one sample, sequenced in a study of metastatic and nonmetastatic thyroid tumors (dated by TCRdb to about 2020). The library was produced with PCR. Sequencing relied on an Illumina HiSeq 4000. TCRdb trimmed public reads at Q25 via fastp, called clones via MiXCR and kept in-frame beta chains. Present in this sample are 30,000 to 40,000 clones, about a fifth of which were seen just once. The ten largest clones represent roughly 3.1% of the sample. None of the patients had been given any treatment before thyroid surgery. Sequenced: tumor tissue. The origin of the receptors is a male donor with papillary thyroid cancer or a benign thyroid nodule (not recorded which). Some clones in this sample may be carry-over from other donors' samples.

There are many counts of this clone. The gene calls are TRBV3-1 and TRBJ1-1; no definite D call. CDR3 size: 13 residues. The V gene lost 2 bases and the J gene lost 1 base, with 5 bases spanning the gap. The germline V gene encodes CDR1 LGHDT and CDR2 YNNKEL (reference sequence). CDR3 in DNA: TGTGCCAGCAGCCAAAAATCGAACACTGAAGCTTTCTTT. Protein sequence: CASSQKSNTEAFF. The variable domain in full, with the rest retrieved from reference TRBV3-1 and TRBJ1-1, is DTAVSQTPKYLVTQMGNDKSIKCEQNLGHDTMYWYKQDSKKFLKIMFSYNNKELIINETVPNRFSPKSPDKAHLNLHINSLELGDSAVYFCASSQKSNTEAFFGQGTRLTVV.

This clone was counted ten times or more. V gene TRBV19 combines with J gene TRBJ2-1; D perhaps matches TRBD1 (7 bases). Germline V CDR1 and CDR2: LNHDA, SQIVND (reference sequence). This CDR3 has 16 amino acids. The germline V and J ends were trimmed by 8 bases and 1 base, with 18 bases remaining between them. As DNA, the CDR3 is TGTGCCAGTGTTCCCAGGGGGACTGGATCCTACAATGAGCAGTTCTTC. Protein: CASVPRGTGSYNEQFF.